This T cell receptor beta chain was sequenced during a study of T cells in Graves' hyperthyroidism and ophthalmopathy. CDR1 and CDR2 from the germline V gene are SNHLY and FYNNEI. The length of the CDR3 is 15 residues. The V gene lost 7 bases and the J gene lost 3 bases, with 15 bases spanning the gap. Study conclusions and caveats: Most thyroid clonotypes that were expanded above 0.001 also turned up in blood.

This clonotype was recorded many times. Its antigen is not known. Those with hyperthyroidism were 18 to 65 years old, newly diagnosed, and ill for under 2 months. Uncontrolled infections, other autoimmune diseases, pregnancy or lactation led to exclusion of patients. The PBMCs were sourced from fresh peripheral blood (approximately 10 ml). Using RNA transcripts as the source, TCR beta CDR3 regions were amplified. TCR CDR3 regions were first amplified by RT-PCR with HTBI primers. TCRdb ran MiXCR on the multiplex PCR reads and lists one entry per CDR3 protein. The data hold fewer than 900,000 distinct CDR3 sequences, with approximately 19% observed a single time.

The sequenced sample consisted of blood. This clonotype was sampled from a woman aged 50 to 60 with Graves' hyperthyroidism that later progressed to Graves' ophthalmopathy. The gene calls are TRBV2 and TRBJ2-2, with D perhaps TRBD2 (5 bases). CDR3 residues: CASIKDGKYTGELFF. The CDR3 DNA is TGTGCCAGCATTAAGGACGGGAAGTACACCGGGGAGCTGTTTTTT.